A selection of T cell receptor beta chains follows, all from one sample in a study of blood T cell repertoires in COVID-19. Data came from immunoSEQ multiplex PCR; TCRdb stores just in-frame clones and leaves some out. In the table there are 98,000 or so clones, 71% of which are singletons. Material: peripheral blood. The receptors were gathered from a woman aged 40 to 50 with acute or convalescent COVID-19. CDR3s include the opening cysteine and the closing phenylalanine or tryptophan. The D gene is left open where the match is weak. Some rows have no size entry. The others give once, few or many, or a class for an expanded clone.

CDR3 protein: CASSLREPGNEQFF; CDR3 DNA: TGCGCCAGCAGCCTCCGGGAGCCAGGCAATGAGCAGTTCTTC; V gene: TRBV4-1; D gene: NA; J gene: TRBJ2-1; clone size: NA
CDR3 protein: CASSRRASGGARDTQYF; CDR3 DNA: TGCGCCAGCAGCCGGAGGGCTAGCGGGGGGGCAAGAGATACGCAGTATTTT; V gene: TRBV4-3; D gene: TRBD2; J gene: TRBJ2-3; clone size: NA
CDR3 protein: CASSQVNQPQHF; CDR3 DNA: TGTGCCAGCAGCCAAGTAAATCAGCCCCAGCATTTT; V gene: TRBV14; D gene: NA; J gene: TRBJ1-5; clone size: NA
CDR3 protein: CASSLRDSQETQYF; CDR3 DNA: TGTGCCAGCAGCCTCCGGGACAGCCAAGAGACCCAGTACTTC; V gene: TRBV5-4; D gene: TRBD1; J gene: TRBJ2-5; clone size: NA
CDR3 protein: CASSEGRGGLNTEAFF; CDR3 DNA: TGTGCCAGCAGTGAAGGGAGGGGAGGGCTGAACACTGAAGCTTTCTTT; V gene: TRBV2; D gene: NA; J gene: TRBJ1-1; clone size: NA
CDR3 protein: CASSPEGGGELFF; CDR3 DNA: TGTGCCAGCAGCCCGGAGGGCGGCGGGGAGCTGTTTTTT; V gene: TRBV9; D gene: NA; J gene: TRBJ2-2; clone size: NA
CDR3 protein: CASRAGTGGYEQYF; CDR3 DNA: TGTGCCAGCAGGGCCGGGACAGGGGGCTACGAGCAGTACTTC; V gene: TRBV27; D gene: TRBD1; J gene: TRBJ2-7; clone size: NA
CDR3 protein: CATSVRSRLASSTDTQYF; CDR3 DNA: TGTGCCACCAGTGTTCGTAGCAGACTAGCGTCTAGCACAGATACGCAGTATTTT; V gene: TRBV24-1; D gene: TRBD2; J gene: TRBJ2-3; clone size: NA
CDR3 protein: CASSSPPGGETQYF; CDR3 DNA: TGTGCCAGCAGCTCCCCCCCGGGGGGGGAGACCCAGTACTTC; V gene: TRBV7-2; D gene: TRBD2; J gene: TRBJ2-5; clone size: NA
CDR3 protein: CASSAGRSTNEKLFF; CDR3 DNA: TGTGCCAGTAGTGCGGGACGCTCAACTAATGAAAAACTGTTTTTT; V gene: TRBV19; D gene: NA; J gene: TRBJ1-4; clone size: NA
CDR3 protein: CASSTYREGPYEQYF; CDR3 DNA: TGTGCCAGCAGCACTTACAGGGAAGGACCCTACGAGCAGTACTTC; V gene: TRBV7-9; D gene: NA; J gene: TRBJ2-7; clone size: NA
CDR3 protein: CASSVQAGENTGELFF; CDR3 DNA: TGTGCCAGCAGCGTACAGGCAGGGGAAAACACCGGGGAGCTGTTTTTT; V gene: TRBV9; D gene: NA; J gene: TRBJ2-2; clone size: NA
CDR3 protein: CASSQAGLAGAQETQYF; CDR3 DNA: TGTGCCAGCAGCCAAGCTGGACTAGCGGGGGCCCAAGAGACCCAGTACTTC; V gene: TRBV4-2; D gene: TRBD2; J gene: TRBJ2-5; clone size: NA
CDR3 protein: CASSLEQGLNTGELFF; CDR3 DNA: TGCGCCAGCAGCTTGGAGCAGGGTTTGAACACCGGGGAGCTGTTTTTT; V gene: TRBV5-1; D gene: NA; J gene: TRBJ2-2; clone size: few
CDR3 protein: CASSSGPKGTGNTEAFF; CDR3 DNA: TGCGCCAGCAGCTCGGGCCCCAAGGGGACTGGGAATACTGAAGCTTTCTTT; V gene: TRBV5-1; D gene: NA; J gene: TRBJ1-1; clone size: once
CDR3 protein: CASSPDRGSDTQYF; CDR3 DNA: TGTGCCAGCAGTCCCGACAGGGGGTCAGATACGCAGTATTTT; V gene: TRBV6-2/TRBV6-3; D gene: TRBD1; J gene: TRBJ2-3; clone size: NA
CDR3 protein: CASSWTGGSEKLFF; CDR3 DNA: TGTGCCAGCAGTTGGACAGGGGGAAGCGAAAAACTGTTTTTT; V gene: TRBV6-6; D gene: TRBD1; J gene: TRBJ1-4; clone size: NA
CDR3 protein: CASSLGGNTEAFF; CDR3 DNA: TGTGCCAGCAGCCTGGGGGGGAACACTGAAGCTTTCTTT; V gene: TRBV3-1/TRBV3-2; D gene: NA; J gene: TRBJ1-1; clone size: few
CDR3 protein: CASSVGGGTTSGNTIYF; CDR3 DNA: TGTGCCAGCAGCGTAGGGGGAGGAACCACCTCTGGAAACACCATATATTTT; V gene: TRBV9; D gene: NA; J gene: TRBJ1-3; clone size: NA
CDR3 protein: CASRSSASSTDTQYF; CDR3 DNA: TGTGCCAGCAGATCTAGTGCTTCTAGCACAGATACGCAGTATTTT; V gene: TRBV5-5; D gene: NA; J gene: TRBJ2-3; clone size: few
CDR3 protein: CASSQDRGQPLGGQYF; CDR3 DNA: TGCGCCAGCAGCCAAGATAGGGGACAGCCTCTTGGGGGGCAGTACTTC; V gene: TRBV4-3; D gene: TRBD1; J gene: TRBJ2-7; clone size: NA
CDR3 protein: CAWGTTGSSADTQYF; CDR3 DNA: TGTGCCTGGGGTACAACAGGGTCGAGTGCAGATACGCAGTATTTT; V gene: TRBV30; D gene: NA; J gene: TRBJ2-3; clone size: NA
CDR3 protein: CASSQDDRGWNEQYF; CDR3 DNA: TGCGCCAGCAGCCAAGACGACCGGGGGTGGAACGAGCAGTACTTC; V gene: TRBV4-1; D gene: NA; J gene: TRBJ2-7; clone size: NA
CDR3 protein: CASRPGQQETQYF; CDR3 DNA: TGTGCCAGCAGGCCGGGACAGCAAGAGACCCAGTACTTC; V gene: TRBV12-3/TRBV12-4; D gene: TRBD1; J gene: TRBJ2-5; clone size: NA
CDR3 protein: CASSLGGTGPNYGYTF; CDR3 DNA: TGCGCCAGCAGCTTGGGGGGGACAGGTCCCAACTATGGCTACACCTTC; V gene: TRBV5-1; D gene: TRBD1; J gene: TRBJ1-2; clone size: NA
CDR3 protein: CASSIGGGSSQHF; CDR3 DNA: TGTGCCAGTAGTATAGGGGGAGGGTCTTCCCAGCATTTT; V gene: TRBV19; D gene: NA; J gene: TRBJ1-5; clone size: NA
CDR3 protein: CASSLESAGSEYF; CDR3 DNA: TGTGCCAGCAGCTTAGAATCCGCGGGGTCGGAGTATTTT; V gene: TRBV11-2; D gene: NA; J gene: TRBJ2-3; clone size: NA
CDR3 protein: CASSTGLYGYTF; CDR3 DNA: TGCGCCAGCAGCACCGGACTTTATGGCTACACCTTC; V gene: TRBV5-1; D gene: NA; J gene: TRBJ1-2; clone size: once
CDR3 protein: CASSQDVGTVNQPQHF; CDR3 DNA: TGCGCCAGCAGCCAAGATGTAGGGACAGTTAATCAGCCCCAGCATTTT; V gene: TRBV4-3; D gene: TRBD1; J gene: TRBJ1-5; clone size: NA
CDR3 protein: CSGQNNEQFF; CDR3 DNA: TGCAGCGGACAGAACAATGAGCAGTTCTTC; V gene: TRBV29-1; D gene: NA; J gene: TRBJ2-1; clone size: NA
CDR3 protein: CASSLGTGGDYYGYTF; CDR3 DNA: TGTGCCAGCAGCCTCGGGACAGGGGGGGACTACTATGGCTACACCTTC; V gene: TRBV3-1/TRBV3-2; D gene: TRBD1; J gene: TRBJ1-2; clone size: once
CDR3 protein: CAWSPTGGGTDTQYF; CDR3 DNA: TGTGCCTGGAGTCCGACTGGCGGGGGCACAGATACGCAGTATTTT; V gene: TRBV30; D gene: NA; J gene: TRBJ2-3; clone size: NA
CDR3 protein: CAWTRGLSYEQYF; CDR3 DNA: TGTGCCTGGACCCGAGGACTCTCCTACGAGCAGTACTTC; V gene: TRBV30; D gene: NA; J gene: TRBJ2-7; clone size: few
CDR3 protein: CASSLGGQANTEAFF; CDR3 DNA: TGTGCCAGCAGCTTGGGGGGACAGGCGAACACTGAAGCTTTCTTT; V gene: TRBV5-4; D gene: TRBD1; J gene: TRBJ1-1; clone size: NA
CDR3 protein: CASSQEIFRGGSGANVLTF; CDR3 DNA: TGCGCCAGCAGCCAAGAAATCTTTCGAGGGGGATCTGGGGCCAACGTCCTGACTTTC; V gene: TRBV4-3; D gene: NA; J gene: TRBJ2-6; clone size: NA
CDR3 protein: CASSRTGSVTEAFF; CDR3 DNA: TGTGCCAGCAGTCGGACAGGGTCGGTCACTGAAGCTTTCTTT; V gene: TRBV28; D gene: TRBD1; J gene: TRBJ1-1; clone size: NA
CDR3 protein: CASSSGIPNSPLHF; CDR3 DNA: TGTGCCAGCAGCTCAGGGATCCCCAATTCACCCCTCCACTTT; V gene: TRBV11-2; D gene: NA; J gene: TRBJ1-6; clone size: NA
CDR3 protein: CASRADENYGYTF; CDR3 DNA: TGTGCCAGCAGGGCGGATGAGAACTATGGCTACACCTTC; V gene: TRBV11-2; D gene: NA; J gene: TRBJ1-2; clone size: NA
CDR3 protein: CASSYDGDTQYF; CDR3 DNA: TGCGCCAGCAGCTATGACGGGGATACGCAGTATTTT; V gene: TRBV5-1; D gene: NA; J gene: TRBJ2-3; clone size: NA
CDR3 protein: CASSLVTESGYTF; CDR3 DNA: TGCGCCAGCAGCTTGGTGACAGAATCTGGCTACACCTTC; V gene: TRBV5-1; D gene: NA; J gene: TRBJ1-2; clone size: NA
CDR3 protein: CASSQEPRGGIADTQYF; CDR3 DNA: TGCGCCAGCAGCCAAGAACCTCGGGGGGGGATCGCAGATACGCAGTATTTT; V gene: TRBV4-3; D gene: TRBD2; J gene: TRBJ2-3; clone size: NA
CDR3 protein: CASSQRGHYNEQFF; CDR3 DNA: TGTGCCAGCAGCCAACGGGGACACTACAATGAGCAGTTCTTC; V gene: TRBV3-1/TRBV3-2; D gene: NA; J gene: TRBJ2-1; clone size: NA
CDR3 protein: CASREAGSTDTQYF; CDR3 DNA: TGCGCCAGCAGGGAAGCGGGGAGCACAGATACGCAGTATTTT; V gene: TRBV5-1; D gene: TRBD2; J gene: TRBJ2-3; clone size: NA
CDR3 protein: CASSYSLSVYNEQFF; CDR3 DNA: TGTGCCAGCAGTTACTCTTTGAGTGTCTACAATGAGCAGTTCTTC; V gene: TRBV6-5; D gene: NA; J gene: TRBJ2-1; clone size: NA
CDR3 protein: CATEDGGPYNEQFF; CDR3 DNA: TGTGCCACCGAGGACGGGGGGCCCTACAATGAGCAGTTCTTC; V gene: TRBV19; D gene: NA; J gene: TRBJ2-1; clone size: NA
CDR3 protein: CAWRGANSPLHF; CDR3 DNA: TGTGCCTGGAGGGGGGCCAATTCACCCCTCCACTTT; V gene: TRBV30; D gene: NA; J gene: TRBJ1-6; clone size: few
CDR3 protein: CASSSRQGDNNEQFF; CDR3 DNA: TGTGCCAGCAGCTCCCGACAGGGGGACAACAATGAGCAGTTCTTC; V gene: TRBV5-4; D gene: TRBD1; J gene: TRBJ2-1; clone size: NA
CDR3 protein: CSVVGQGAKDTQYF; CDR3 DNA: TGCAGCGTTGTGGGACAGGGGGCCAAGGATACGCAGTATTTT; V gene: TRBV29-1; D gene: TRBD1; J gene: TRBJ2-3; clone size: once
CDR3 protein: CASSLGYSGNTIYF; CDR3 DNA: TGTGCCAGCAGCCTGGGCTACTCTGGAAACACCATATATTTT; V gene: TRBV5-4; D gene: NA; J gene: TRBJ1-3; clone size: NA
CDR3 protein: CASSPTGVYGYTF; CDR3 DNA: TGTGCCAGCAGCCCAACAGGGGTCTATGGCTACACCTTC; V gene: TRBV6-5; D gene: TRBD1; J gene: TRBJ1-2; clone size: NA
CDR3 protein: CASSPQGSGGTDTQYF; CDR3 DNA: TGTGCCAGCTCACCCCAAGGCTCCGGGGGCACAGATACGCAGTATTTT; V gene: TRBV18; D gene: NA; J gene: TRBJ2-3; clone size: once
CDR3 protein: CASSEAFYEQYF; CDR3 DNA: TGTGCCAGCAGTGAAGCCTTCTACGAGCAGTACTTC; V gene: TRBV6-1; D gene: NA; J gene: TRBJ2-7; clone size: NA
CDR3 protein: CTSSQNYLKKETQYF; CDR3 DNA: TGCACCAGCAGCCAAAACTACCTAAAGAAAGAGACCCAGTACTTC; V gene: TRBV1; D gene: NA; J gene: TRBJ2-5; clone size: once
CDR3 protein: CASSRLAHTKETQYF; CDR3 DNA: TGTGCCAGCAGCCGTCTCGCCCATACAAAAGAGACCCAGTACTTC; V gene: TRBV28; D gene: NA; J gene: TRBJ2-5; clone size: NA
CDR3 protein: CATHWGLNQPQHF; CDR3 DNA: TGTGCCACCCACTGGGGGCTCAATCAGCCCCAGCATTTT; V gene: TRBV28; D gene: NA; J gene: TRBJ1-5; clone size: NA
CDR3 protein: CASSRRTVDNSPLHF; CDR3 DNA: TGTGCCAGCAGTCGGAGGACAGTAGATAATTCACCCCTCCACTTT; V gene: TRBV6-1; D gene: NA; J gene: TRBJ1-6; clone size: NA
CDR3 protein: CASSQEDSVAEQYF; CDR3 DNA: TGTGCCAGCAGCCAGGAAGACAGTGTCGCGGAGCAGTACTTC; V gene: TRBV4-2; D gene: NA; J gene: TRBJ2-7; clone size: many
CDR3 protein: CASSQATGDNSPLHF; CDR3 DNA: TGCGCCAGCAGCCAAGCCACAGGGGACAATTCACCCCTCCACTTT; V gene: TRBV4-1; D gene: TRBD1; J gene: TRBJ1-6; clone size: few
CDR3 protein: CASSPGAGYTF; CDR3 DNA: TGTGCCAGCTCACCAGGGGCGGGCTACACCTTC; V gene: TRBV18; D gene: NA; J gene: TRBJ1-2; clone size: NA